These 26 T cell receptor beta chains were all obtained from the same sample, sequenced in a study of blood T cell repertoires in COVID-19. The method was immunoSEQ multiplex PCR; TCRdb's version includes in-frame clones alone and lacks a portion of them. Here the sample spans hundreds of thousands of clones, about 93% being singletons. Sequenced material: peripheral blood. The receptors here all came from a man in his sixties with COVID-19, enrolled during active disease.

The V gene is TRBV5-1, the J gene TRBJ2-5; D gene unclear. This CDR3 comprises 13 residues. Germline V gene lookup returns CDR1 SGHRS and CDR2 YFSETQ. With 2 bases removed from V and 5 bases from J, the gap between germline ends came to 10 bases. The CDR3 DNA follows: TGCGCCAGCAGCTTTCAGGCCGGCGAGACCCAGTACTTC. Translation gives CASSFQAGETQYF.

The rearrangement joins TRBV5-1 to TRBJ1-6, with D possibly being TRBD1 (5 bases). There are 14 residues in the CDR3. V lost 2 bases, J lost 5 bases, and 8 bases lay in between. Germline V lookup: CDR1 SGHRS, CDR2 YFSETQ. In nucleotides, the CDR3 is TGCGCCAGCAGCTTTGAGACAGATAATTCACCCCTCCACTTT. This encodes CASSFETDNSPLHF.

The rearrangement joins TRBV7-9 to TRBJ2-7, with 7 bases identical to TRBD2. Germline CDR1 is SEHNR and CDR2 is FQNEAQ (reference sequence). There are 14 residues in the CDR3. Unmatched junction bases numbered 7, after V lost 5 bases and J lost 3 bases. CDR3 in amino acids: CASSIWDYHYEQYF. The CDR3 DNA follows: TGTGCCAGCAGCATATGGGACTACCACTACGAGCAGTACTTC.

The chain links TRBV7-3 to TRBJ2-3; TRBD2 matches at 7 bases. With 2 bases clipped from V and 0 bases from J, the junction kept 2 bases outside the gene matches. The CDR3 has 15 residues. The germline gives CDR1 SGHTA, CDR2 FQGTGA. Here the CDR3 reads CASSLASGSTDTQYF. CDR3 nucleotide sequence: TGTGCCAGCAGCTTAGCTAGCGGAAGCACAGATACGCAGTATTTT.

The chain uses TRBV14 and TRBJ1-1; tentative D call: TRBD1 (6 bases). Germline V gives CDR1 SGHDN, CDR2 FVKESK. The CDR3 has 15 residues. Trimming removed 4 bases at V and 4 bases at J, with 16 bases between. The CDR3 sequence is CASSPRDRWVTEAFF. CDR3 nucleotide sequence: TGTGCCAGCAGCCCCCGCGACAGGTGGGTCACTGAAGCTTTCTTT.

The chain is built from TRBV2 and TRBJ2-7; D possibly corresponds to TRBD2 (6 bases). CDR3 size: 15 residues. In germline, CDR1 is SNHLY, CDR2 FYNNEI. Trimming removed 1 base from V and 6 bases from J, with 16 bases in between. In DNA, the CDR3 is TGTGCCAGCAGTGAAGGCCGACCGGGGAGGCGCGAGCAGTACTTC. This translates into CASSEGRPGRREQYF. The variable domain in full, with the rest retrieved from reference TRBV2 and TRBJ2-7, is EPEVTQTPSHQVTQMGQEVILRCVPISNHLYFYWYRQILGQKVEFLVSFYNNEISEKSEIFDDQFSVERPDGSNFTLKIRSTKLEDSAMYFCASSEGRPGRREQYFGPGTRLTVT.

The V call is TRBV28, the J call TRBJ1-6; tentatively, D is TRBD1 (6 bases). Germline CDR1 and CDR2: MDHEN and SYDVKM. Trimming shortened V by 4 bases and J by 7 bases, and 14 bases separated the two germline ends. The CDR3 extends over 15 amino acids. The CDR3 nucleotides are TGTGCCAGCAGTTCTGTTGGACAGAAAAATTCACCCCTCCACTTT. As protein: CASSSVGQKNSPLHF.

This clone was seen only once. This chain joins TRBV6-6 and TRBJ2-7; D may be TRBD1 (5 bases). V dropped 2 bases and J dropped 6 bases, with 17 bases sitting between them. The CDR3 is 15 residues long. The V gene's germline CDR1 is MNHNY and CDR2 SVGAGI (reference sequence). The CDR3 protein is CASSYGASTSPEQYF. CDR3 DNA sequence: TGTGCCAGCAGTTACGGGGCTAGTACGTCCCCCGAGCAGTACTTC.

The V call is TRBV7-2, the J call TRBJ1-3; 8 bases line up with TRBD1. V trimming: 5 bases; J trimming: 4 bases; junction bases outside the gene matches: 7. The germline V gene encodes CDR1 SGHTA and CDR2 FQGNSA. CDR3 length: 15 residues. CDR3 sequence: CASSPIDRGGNTIYF. CDR3 in DNA: TGTGCCAGCAGCCCCATAGACAGGGGAGGAAACACCATATATTTT.

This chain uses TRBV5-1 with TRBJ2-2, with D possibly TRBD1 on 5 matching bases. CDR3 size: 15 residues. The germline V gene encodes CDR1 SGHRS and CDR2 YFSETQ. Trimming shortened V by 0 bases and J by 1 base, and 7 bases separated the two germline ends. CDR3 sequence (DNA): TGCGCCAGCAGCTTGGTCACAGGGAACACCGGGGAGCTGTTTTTT. Its translation is CASSLVTGNTGELFF.

The chain joins TRBV28 to TRBJ1-2, with 8 positions matching TRBD1. The CDR3 consists of 14 residues. In germline, CDR1 is MDHEN, CDR2 SYDVKM. V was clipped by 3 bases and J by 3 bases; unmatched bases: 3. CDR3 in amino acids: CASSFPTGDYGYTF. CDR3 coding DNA: TGTGCCAGCAGTTTCCCGACAGGGGACTATGGCTACACCTTC.

The chain employs TRBV7-9 and TRBJ1-5; no clear D gene. The V end was cut by 4 bases, the J end by 0 bases, with 10 bases between. This CDR3 is built from 15 residues. CDR1 is SEHNR, CDR2 FQNEAQ, per germline (reference sequence). CDR3 protein: CASSSQEYSNQPQHF. The CDR3, as DNA: TGTGCCAGCAGCTCGCAGGAATATAGCAATCAGCCCCAGCATTTT.

The chain has TRBV28 and TRBJ2-7; 8 bases are a match to TRBD2. The CDR3 has 15 amino acids. V lost 7 bases to trimming and J lost 1 base; unmatched junction nucleotides: 9. Per the germline V gene, CDR1 is MDHEN and CDR2 is SYDVKM. In DNA form, the CDR3 reads TGTGCCAGCACCAGTAGCGGGATGGGGTCCTACGAGCAGTACTTC. Translated: CASTSSGMGSYEQYF.

The CDR3 loop reads CASSLSGVPPHEQYF. DNA for the CDR3: TGTGCCAGCAGCCTGTCGGGGGTACCCCCCCACGAGCAGTACTTC. The genes are TRBV3-1 (or the pseudogene TRBV3-2) and TRBJ2-7, with D tentatively TRBD2 (6 bases). The CDR3 loop spans 15 amino acids. The V end was cut by 4 bases, the J end by 5 bases, with 18 bases between. CDR1 is LGHDT and CDR2 is YNNKEL in the germline V gene (reference sequence).

The chain recombines TRBV28 with TRBJ2-7; possibly TRBD1 for D (5 bases). V was trimmed by 2 bases and J by 2 bases, leaving 10 bases between them. The V gene's germline CDR1 is MDHEN and CDR2 SYDVKM. The CDR3 has 14 residues. DNA for the CDR3: TGTGCCAGCAGTTTAGAAGGGGTTCCCTACGAGCAGTACTTC. It codes for CASSLEGVPYEQYF.

This chain uses TRBV1 with TRBJ1-6; no check of the table's D call, TRBD1, against the DNA was made. TRBV1 is classified as a pseudogene. CDR3 length: 14 amino acids. Written as DNA, the CDR3 is TGCACCAGCAGCCAAGGACAGGGTCGGTCACCCCTCCACTTT. This gives the protein CTSSQGQGRSPLHF.

V gene TRBV5-4 combines with J gene TRBJ1-6, with 7 bases identical to TRBD1. V lost 4 bases, J lost 5 bases, and 6 bases stayed unmatched. CDR3 length: 15 amino acids. Per the germline V gene, CDR1 is SGHNT and CDR2 is YYREEE (reference sequence). The CDR3 DNA reads TGTGCCAGCAGCGGAGCCGGGACAGATAATTCACCCCTCCACTTT. Translated: CASSGAGTDNSPLHF.

The chain uses TRBV1 and TRBJ1-5; TRBD1, as called in the table, went unchecked against the DNA. TRBV1 corresponds to a pseudogene. There are 15 residues in the CDR3. DNA of the CDR3: TGCACCAGCAGCCAAGGACAGGGGGACAATCAGCCCCAGCATTTT. It specifies CTSSQGQGDNQPQHF.

A remark on this clone: The junction differs from germline at one of its ends, possibly a read error. V is TRBV7-7 and J is TRBJ2-2; 12 bases line up with TRBD2. The CDR3 consists of 19 residues. Germline CDR1 SSHAT, CDR2 FNYEAQ (reference sequence). CDR3 sequence (DNA): TGTGCTAGCAGCGCGAAGAGGCTAGCGGGGGGGCCAGGCACCGGGGAGCTGTTTTTT. Its translation: CASSAKRLAGGPGTGELFF. The complete variable domain, with remaining parts taken from reference TRBV7-7 and TRBJ2-2, reads GAGVSQSPRYKVTKRGQDVTLRCDPISSHATLYWYQQALGQGPEFLTYFNYEAQPDKSGLPSDRFSAERPEGSISTLTIQRTEQRDSAMYRCASSAKRLAGGPGTGELFFGEGSRLTVL.

The V call is TRBV19, the J call TRBJ2-7; 13 nucleotides match TRBD2. CDR1 and CDR2 (germline): LNHDA, SQIVND (reference sequence). V dropped 5 bases and J dropped 7; count of bases not matched to a gene: 8. The CDR3 is made up of 15 amino acids. The CDR3 region is CASSPGLAGWREQYF. The CDR3 DNA sequence: TGTGCCAGTAGTCCGGGACTAGCGGGATGGAGGGAGCAGTACTTC.

This rearrangement joins TRBV10-3 to TRBJ1-5; D is uncertain. V lost 0 bases to trimming and J lost 7 bases, with 10 bases between them. Germline lookup yields CDR1 ENHRY and CDR2 SYGVKD. The length of the CDR3 is 14 residues. CDR3 loop: CAISESEGLQPQHF. For the CDR3, the DNA is TGTGCCATCAGTGAGTCTGAGGGCTTGCAGCCCCAGCATTTT.

This rearrangement joins TRBV27 to TRBJ1-6, with TRBD1 as a possible D gene (6 bases). There are 14 residues in the CDR3. The V gene lost 5 bases and the J gene lost 5 bases, with 10 bases spanning the gap. Germline V gene sequence: CDR1 MNHEY, CDR2 SMNVEV (reference sequence). The CDR3 coding sequence is TGTGCCAGCAGTCCAAGGACAGATAATTCACCCCTCCACTTT. It is translated as CASSPRTDNSPLHF.

A single count supports this clone. The chain combines TRBV9 with TRBJ1-1; D is undetermined. Between the trimmed V and J ends, which lost 3 bases and 5 bases, there was a span of 11 bases. In germline, CDR1 is SGDLS, CDR2 YYNGEE. CDR3 length: 13 residues. The CDR3 is CASSETGMTEAFF. CDR3 coding DNA: TGTGCCAGCAGCGAGACGGGGATGACTGAAGCTTTCTTT.

CDR3 protein: CASSVAEGADTEAFF. CDR3 nucleotides: TGTGCCAGCAGCGTGGCTGAGGGGGCGGACACTGAAGCTTTCTTT. The rearrangement links TRBV9 to TRBJ1-1, with 7 positions matching TRBD1. This CDR3 has 15 amino acids. Germline assignment: CDR1 SGDLS and CDR2 YYNGEE. The trim removed 2 bases at V and 3 bases at J, leaving 7 bases unmatched.

The V call is TRBV25-1, the J call TRBJ1-5, with D perhaps matching TRBD1 (5 bases). The CDR3 length is 14 residues. CDR1 is MGHDK, CDR2 SYGVNS, per germline. The V and J ends lost 6 bases and 7 bases respectively, with 16 bases between them. The CDR3 sequence is CASRAGQGGQPQHF. The CDR3 nucleotides are TGTGCCAGCAGAGCAGGGCAGGGAGGGCAGCCCCAGCATTTT. Full variable domain (rest looked up from reference TRBV25-1 and TRBJ1-5): EADIYQTPRYLVIGTGKKITLECSQTMGHDKMYWYQQDPGMELHLIHYSYGVNSTEKGDLSSESTVSRIRTEHFPLTLESARPSHTSQYLCASRAGQGGQPQHFGDGTRLSIL.

The chain carries TRBV19 and TRBJ2-7, with D possibly being TRBD1 (6 bases). V dropped 6 bases and J dropped 0 bases, with 15 bases sitting between them. Germline V gene sequence: CDR1 LNHDA, CDR2 SQIVND (reference sequence). This CDR3 has 15 residues. CDR3 residues: CASSLGTLSSYEQYF. The CDR3 DNA is TGTGCCAGTAGCCTCGGGACACTGAGCTCCTACGAGCAGTACTTC. The variable domain in full, completed from reference TRBV19 and TRBJ2-7, reads DGGITQSPKYLFRKEGQNVTLSCEQNLNHDAMYWYRQDPGQGLRLIYYSQIVNDFQKGDIAEGYSVSREKKESFPLTVTSAQKNPTAFYLCASSLGTLSSYEQYFGPGTRLTVT.